The next 16 T cell receptor beta chains were all read from a single sample in a study of T-cell memory formation after mild COVID-19. TCRdb processed the 5' RACE reads anew with MiXCR; each CDR3 protein has one entry. In the table there are about 68,000 distinct CDR3 sequences, approximately 15% of which are singletons. Sequencing was done on a sample of PBMCs or a T cell subset sorted from them (not recorded which). These receptors were taken from an adult woman who had mild COVID-19 (a few samples of this study predate the infection). Cell type and time point are not known.

The chain has TRBV13 and TRBJ2-7; D is possibly TRBD2 (6 bases). This CDR3 contains 13 residues. V was clipped by 2 bases and J by 2 bases, with 7 bases between them. Germline V gene lookup returns CDR1 PRHDT and CDR2 FYEKMQ (reference sequence). CDR3 DNA sequence: TGTGCCAGCAGCTTACGGGGGACCTACGAGCAGTACTTC. Its translation is CASSLRGTYEQYF.

CDR3 sequence reads: CASGGNQPQHF. The CDR3 DNA reads as TGTGCCAGCGGGGGCAATCAGCCCCAGCATTTT. This rearrangement joins TRBV6-2 or TRBV6-3 to TRBJ1-5; the D is unclear. The CDR3 extends over 11 amino acids. Germline V gene lookup returns CDR1 MNHEY and CDR2 SVGEGT. The V gene lost 8 bases and the J gene lost 2 bases, with 4 bases spanning the gap.

The CDR3 nucleotides are TGTGCCAGCCGACTCCCCCCGTCCGGCTACACCTTC. The encoded protein is CASRLPPSGYTF. The gene calls are TRBV9 and TRBJ1-2; no clear D gene. Germline V gives CDR1 SGDLS, CDR2 YYNGEE. There are 12 residues in the CDR3. Trimming stripped 7 bases from V and 8 bases from J, with 15 bases between.

The gene calls are TRBV20-1 and TRBJ2-7; D is unclear. The CDR3 sequence is 13 residues long. The ends were cut back, 6 bases at V and 3 bases at J, with 15 bases in the middle. Germline V gives CDR1 DFQATT, CDR2 SNEGSKA (reference sequence). The CDR3 nucleotides are TGCAGTGCCAACCGATTAACCGGCTACGAGCAGTACTTC. Translation gives CSANRLTGYEQYF.

This clonotype was seen a few times. The chain links TRBV3-1 to TRBJ2-7, with D perhaps TRBD1 (5 bases). Per the germline V gene, CDR1 is LGHDT and CDR2 is YNNKEL (reference sequence). The V and J ends lost 1 base and 5 bases respectively, with 15 bases between them. The CDR3 contains 15 residues. The DNA for the CDR3 is TGTGCCAGCAGCCAAGGAAGGCAGGGTGGCCACGAGCAGTACTTC. Encoded protein: CASSQGRQGGHEQYF.

This clonotype was counted only a few times. The chain is built from TRBV12-3 or TRBV12-4 and TRBJ1-1; no clear D gene. The V and J ends lost 6 bases and 4 bases respectively, with 15 bases between them. The CDR3 totals 14 residues. CDR3 in amino acids: CASSLSGLGTEAFF. As DNA, the CDR3 is TGTGCCAGCAGCCTAAGCGGGTTGGGCACTGAAGCTTTCTTT.

This chain links TRBV21-1 with TRBJ1-2; the D call TRBD1 from the table was never checked on the DNA. TRBV21-1 is annotated as a pseudogene. This CDR3 is built from 15 residues. CDR3 residues: CASSGRDRECGGYTF. The CDR3 DNA sequence: TGTGCCAGCAGCGGCCGGGACAGGGAATGTGGTGGCTACACCTTC.

This clonotype was seen a few times. The chain uses TRBV6-4 and TRBJ2-7, with TRBD2 matching 7 bases. Trimming removed 3 bases from V and 4 bases from J; junction bases left unmatched: 9. Germline lookup yields CDR1 MRHNA and CDR2 SNTAGT. The CDR3 has 15 amino acids. The CDR3 DNA sequence: TGTGCCAGCAGTGAAACGGGGGGAGGCGTTTACGAGCAGTACTTC. It yields the protein CASSETGGGVYEQYF.

In this sample, this clonotype turned up a few times. The V call is TRBV7-3, the J call TRBJ2-3, with 7 positions matching TRBD2. J gave up 4 bases and V 2 bases, and 3 bases lay outside the gene matches. Per germline, CDR1 SGHTA and CDR2 FQGTGA. The CDR3 is 14 residues long. The DNA of the CDR3 is TGTGCCAGCAGCTTAGCGGGGGTTTCAGATACGCAGTATTTT. As protein: CASSLAGVSDTQYF.

This clonotype was seen a handful of times. The chain is built from TRBV20-1 and TRBJ1-1, with D possibly being TRBD1 (5 bases). There are 11 residues in the CDR3. V was shortened by 5 bases and J by 3 bases, with 7 bases between the two germline ends. CDR1 and CDR2 (germline): DFQATT, SNEGSKA (reference sequence). In DNA, the CDR3 is TGCAGTGCTTGGGGGGACACTGAAGCTTTCTTT. Amino acid sequence: CSAWGDTEAFF.

CDR3 sequence (DNA): TGTGCCAGCAGCCAGTACCCGACAGGAATGAACACTGAAGCTTTCTTT. Translation: CASSQYPTGMNTEAFF. The genes are TRBV5-6 and TRBJ1-1, with D maybe TRBD1 (6 bases). The CDR3 has 16 amino acids. V lost 4 bases to trimming and J lost 0 bases, with 16 bases between them. Germline V CDR1 and CDR2: SGHDT, YYEEEE.

The rearrangement uses TRBV12-3 or TRBV12-4 and TRBJ1-1; D is unresolved. CDR3 length: 13 residues. Trimming left V 1 base short and J 10 bases short, with 13 bases between. The CDR3 reads CASSLDPNSVAFF. CDR3 bases: TGTGCCAGCAGTTTAGACCCAAACAGTGTAGCTTTCTTT.

The rearrangement uses TRBV20-1 and TRBJ2-3, with 9 bases identical to TRBD2. Germline trimming cut 0 bases from V and 5 bases from J; bases unmatched to any gene: 12. Germline V gives CDR1 DFQATT, CDR2 SNEGSKA (reference sequence). The CDR3 runs 17 residues. The CDR3 protein is CSARDAGTSPKGDTQYF. CDR3 DNA sequence: TGCAGTGCTAGAGACGCCGGGACTAGCCCCAAGGGAGATACGCAGTATTTT.

The V gene is TRBV19, the J gene TRBJ2-7, with D perhaps TRBD1 (6 bases). V was trimmed by 3 bases and J by 0 bases, leaving 9 bases between them. The CDR3 consists of 14 residues. Germline CDR1 and CDR2: LNHDA and SQIVND (reference sequence). CDR3 sequence (DNA): TGTGCCAGTAGTATCCCGGACAGCTCCTACGAGCAGTACTTC. It is translated as CASSIPDSSYEQYF.

The CDR3 region is CATSRDEAGAQYF. CDR3 coding DNA: TGTGCCACCAGCAGAGATGAAGCCGGGGCGCAGTATTTT. The chain couples TRBV15 to TRBJ2-3; tentatively, D is TRBD2 (5 bases). This CDR3 region has 13 residues. V shed 0 bases and J shed 10 bases, with 11 bases lying between them. Germline V gene data show CDR1 as LNHNV and CDR2 as YYDKDF (reference sequence).

This clonotype came up a few times. The J gene is TRBJ1-1, the V gene TRBV7-9, with 8 bases fitting TRBD1. V lost 5 bases, J lost 1 base, and 6 bases stayed unmatched. The length of the CDR3 is 15 residues. Germline lookup yields CDR1 SEHNR and CDR2 FQNEAQ (reference sequence). CDR3 loop: CASSATGTGNTEAFF. In DNA form, the CDR3 reads TGTGCCAGCAGCGCGACCGGGACAGGGAACACTGAAGCTTTCTTT.